The source of this TCR beta chain is a study of identical twins. TCRdb called the 5' RACE reads again in MiXCR, with one record for every CDR3 protein. The data hold 400,000 to 650,000 distinct CDR3 sequences, with approximately 22% observed a single time. This clonotype was detected only a few times. The same data also contributed to another study, on T cells expressing NK-cell markers. According to that study: Repertoires of TCR beta were obtained from T cells sorted as CD3+CD56+NKG2C+, CD3+CD56+NKG2C- and CD3+CD56-NKG2C+.

This TCR came from a woman aged 18-29 years in good health. Sample: CD4+ T cells sorted from blood.

CDR3 loop: CASSPTPTTQYF. DNA for the CDR3: TGTGCCAGCAGTCCGACTCCGACGACGCAGTACTTC. The chain links TRBV7-9 to TRBJ2-7; D not certain. The V gene's germline CDR1 is SEHNR and CDR2 FQNEAQ (reference sequence). CDR3 length equals 12 residues. The V end lost 6 bases, the J end lost 9 bases, and 15 bases lay between the germline ends. The entire variable domain, with the rest obtained from reference TRBV7-9 and TRBJ2-7, is as follows: DTGVSQNPRHKITKRGQNVTFRCDPISEHNRLYWYRQTLGQGPEFLTYFQNEAQLEKSRLLSDRFSAERPKGSFSTLEIQRTEQGDSAMYLCASSPTPTTQYFGPGTRLTVT.